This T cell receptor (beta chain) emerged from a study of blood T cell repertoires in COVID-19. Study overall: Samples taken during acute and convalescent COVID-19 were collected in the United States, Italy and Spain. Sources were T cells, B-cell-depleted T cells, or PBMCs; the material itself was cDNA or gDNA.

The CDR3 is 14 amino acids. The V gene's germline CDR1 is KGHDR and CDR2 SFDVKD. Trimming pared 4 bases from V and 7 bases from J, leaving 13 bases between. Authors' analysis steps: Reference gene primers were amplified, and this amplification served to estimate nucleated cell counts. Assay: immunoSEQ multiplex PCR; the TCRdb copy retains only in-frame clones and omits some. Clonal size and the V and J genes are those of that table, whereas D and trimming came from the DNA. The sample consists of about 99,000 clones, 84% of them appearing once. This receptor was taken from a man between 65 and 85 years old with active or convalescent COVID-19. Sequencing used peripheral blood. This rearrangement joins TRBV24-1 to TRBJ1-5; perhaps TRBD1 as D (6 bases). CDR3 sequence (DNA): TGTGCCACCAGTGACCGAGGCGGGGGCCAGCCCCAGCATTTT. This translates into CATSDRGGGQPQHF.